This T cell receptor (beta chain) was recorded in a study of T cell repertoires and HLA-DP antigens. Across the study: Average DNA input: 218.4 ng for CD137+CD4+ sorts, 1,000 to 1,500 ng pre-culture. General study findings and limits: Previously undetected clones averaged around 35% and 51% against the two alleles respectively.

Concerning this clone: Its antigen remains unidentified.

The method was immunoSEQ multiplex PCR; TCRdb's version includes in-frame clones alone and lacks a portion of them. The sample lists about 73,000 clones; roughly 78% were seen once. Sequenced input: CD4+ T cells from PBMCs. The clonotype originates from a man aged 55 to 70 in good health and CMV-seronegative.

The CDR3 sequence: CASSTRQGRYGYTF. The CDR3 bases are TGTGCCAGTAGTACCCGACAGGGTCGCTATGGCTACACCTTC. The V gene is TRBV19, the J gene TRBJ1-2; 7 bases align to TRBD1. CDR1 is LNHDA, CDR2 SQIVND, per germline (reference sequence). Trimming cost V 4 bases and J 4 bases; bases outside gene matches: 6. The CDR3 spans 14 residues.